A single sample gave rise to the 27 T cell receptor beta chains below, sequenced in a study of Graves' ophthalmopathy and Graves' hyperthyroidism. RNA transcripts were the template, and TCR beta CDR3 regions were amplified from them. Scientists carried out first-round RT-PCR using HTBI primers and then a second-round multiplex PCR. Using its own MiXCR run on the multiplex PCR reads, TCRdb lists one record per CDR3 protein. The repertoire has 580,000 or so distinct CDR3 sequences, under 40% of them found once; the top ten carry about 4.2%. The sample was peripheral blood or thyroid tissue (not recorded which). These TCRs come from an adult man with Graves' hyperthyroidism.

This clonotype was seen a handful of times. The V call is TRBV7-9, the J call TRBJ2-3; 7 bases align to TRBD2. J was trimmed by 6 bases and V by 4 bases; bases with no gene match: 10. The germline CDR1 and CDR2 sequences are SEHNR and FQNEAQ (reference sequence). This CDR3 is built from 15 residues. The CDR3 DNA is TGTGCCAGCAGCTCAAGCGGCCGGGAGGTGGATACGCAGTATTTT. Amino acids: CASSSSGREVDTQYF.

In this sample, this clonotype turned up once. The J gene is TRBJ1-5, the V gene TRBV24-1; 7 nucleotides match TRBD1. Trimming cost V 4 bases and J 4 bases; bases outside gene matches: 6. This CDR3 has 15 residues. Germline loops: CDR1 KGHDR, CDR2 SFDVKD. This chain's CDR3 is CATSDHPGQNQPQHF. The CDR3 bases are TGTGCCACCAGTGACCACCCGGGACAGAATCAGCCCCAGCATTTT.

Comment on this clonotype: The CDR3 does not end in the conserved phenylalanine or tryptophan, so this is likely a read error. The limits of the CDR3 on the DNA are not certain, so only TCRdb's listed CDR3 is given. This chain connects TRBV29-1 to TRBJ1-2. CDR1 SQVTM and CDR2 ANQGSEA come from the germline V gene. The CDR3 is 11 residues long, counting both termini. The CDR3 loop reads CSVGAVKADTY.

The table lists this clonotype with many counts. The rearrangement joins TRBV5-6 to TRBJ1-2; D unclear. Deletions cut 1 base from V and 0 bases from J, with 13 bases between. The CDR3 totals 16 residues. Per germline, CDR1 SGHDT and CDR2 YYEEEE. The CDR3 is CASSLRMAGANYGYTF. The CDR3 DNA reads as TGTGCCAGCAGCTTGAGAATGGCAGGTGCTAACTATGGCTACACCTTC.

The count of this clonotype is one. This chain uses TRBV7-9 with TRBJ2-7; possibly TRBD1 for D (5 bases). Near its end, the DNA agrees better with TRBJ2-1, so the J call may be wrong. The CDR3 spans 14 residues. CDR1 SEHNR and CDR2 FQNEAQ come from the germline V gene (reference sequence). The CDR3 sequence is CASSLDVWGDGQFF. CDR3 bases: TGTGCCAGCAGCTTAGACGTATGGGGCGATGGGCAGTTCTTC.

This clonotype showed up many times. V and J are TRBV7-8 and TRBJ2-5; no clear D gene. The V end lost 3 bases, the J end lost 4 bases, and 9 bases lay between the germline ends. Germline V gene lookup returns CDR1 SGHVS and CDR2 FQNEAQ. The CDR3 covers 13 residues. In DNA, the CDR3 is TGTGCCAGCAGCTTGGGGTATGGAGAGACCCAGTACTTC. Its protein is CASSLGYGETQYF.

The chain recombines TRBV11-2 with TRBJ2-7; no clear D gene. This CDR3 spans 14 amino acids. Trimming left V 7 bases short and J 0 bases short, with 13 bases between. CDR1 is SGHAT and CDR2 is FQNNGV in the germline V gene. The CDR3, as DNA: TGTGCCAGCACCTACCGGACCCTCTCCTACGAGCAGTACTTC. This encodes CASTYRTLSYEQYF. Drawing the rest from reference TRBV11-2 and TRBJ2-7, the complete variable domain is EAGVAQSPRYKIIEKRQSVAFWCNPISGHATLYWYQQILGQGPKLLIQFQNNGVVDDSQLPKDRFSAERLKGVDSTLKIQPAKLEDSAVYLCASTYRTLSYEQYFGPGTRLTVT.

The chain recombines TRBV5-1 with TRBJ1-2; tentative D call: TRBD1 (6 bases). The V and J ends lost 2 bases and 4 bases respectively, with 18 bases between them. The CDR3 totals 16 residues. CDR1 and CDR2 (germline): SGHRS, YFSETQ. The CDR3 spells CASSFYGGGAVYGYTF. For the CDR3, the DNA is TGCGCCAGCAGCTTTTACGGCGGGGGGGCAGTCTATGGCTACACCTTC.

The CDR3 bases are TGTGCCAGCAGTTTGACTAGCGGGGGCCAAGAGACCCAGTACTTC. It yields the protein CASSLTSGGQETQYF. The chain links TRBV7-9 to TRBJ2-5, with TRBD2 matching over 12 bases. V gave up 6 bases and J gave up 1 base; unmatched junction bases: 3. The CDR3 runs to 15 residues. Looked up from germline, CDR1 is SEHNR and CDR2 is FQNEAQ (reference sequence).

Notes on this clonotype: This CDR3 is missing its conserved last phenylalanine or tryptophan, likely due to a read error. The chain recombines TRBV2 with TRBJ1-1; D gene ambiguous. CDR3 size: 14 residues. Between the trimmed V and J ends, which lost 8 bases and 2 bases, there was a span of 15 bases. CDR1 and CDR2 (germline): SNHLY, FYNNEI. CDR3 nucleotide sequence: TGTGCCAGCGTAGAGACCGGGGAAAACACTGAAGCTTTCTCT. It translates to CASVETGENTEAFS.

This clonotype was counted a few times. The chain joins TRBV7-9 to TRBJ2-5, with a weak D call TRBD2 (6 bases). Trimming removed 3 bases from V and 11 bases from J, with 22 bases in between. This CDR3 has 15 amino acids. Germline loops: CDR1 SEHNR, CDR2 FQNEAQ (reference sequence). CDR3 DNA: TGTGCCAGCAGCTTCTCGACTAGGGCCCCGGATACGCAGTACTTC. Amino acid sequence: CASSFSTRAPDTQYF.

In this sample, this clonotype turned up many times. DNA for the CDR3: TGTGCCAGCAGCGTCTCGACCCTGAACACTGAAGCTTTCTTT. It encodes CASSVSTLNTEAFF. The chain uses TRBV9 and TRBJ1-1; no reliable D call. This CDR3 is built from 14 residues. Trimming left V 2 bases short and J 0 bases short, with 8 bases between. Germline-derived CDR1 and CDR2 are SGDLS and YYNGEE.

This clonotype was picked up many times. This chain links TRBV2 with TRBJ1-2, with TRBD1 matching 7 bases. Germline V gene sequence: CDR1 SNHLY, CDR2 FYNNEI. The V segment lost 5 bases and the J segment 2 bases; nucleotides outside the gene matches: 8. This CDR3 spans 15 amino acids. The chain's CDR3 is CASSRSGTENYGYTF. The CDR3 DNA sequence: TGTGCCAGCAGTAGATCCGGGACAGAGAACTATGGCTACACCTTC.

This clonotype appeared many times. V and J are TRBV2 and TRBJ2-6; D perhaps matches TRBD2 (5 bases). Trimming shortened V by 11 bases and J by 0 bases, and 11 bases separated the two germline ends. The CDR3 has 14 residues. Germline CDR1 reads SNHLY; CDR2 reads FYNNEI. CDR3 sequence: CAGIRDSGANVLTF. The CDR3 nucleotides read TGTGCCGGGATCCGGGACTCTGGGGCCAACGTCCTGACTTTC.

About this clonotype itself: Just one base apart from a much larger clone, this may be a read error. This chain joins TRBV11-2 and TRBJ2-2, with 10 bases aligning to TRBD2. CDR3 length equals 15 residues. CDR1 and CDR2 (germline): SGHAT, FQNNGV. The CDR3 sequence is CASRGLATNTGELVF. DNA for the CDR3: TGTGCCAGCAGGGGACTAGCGACGAACACCGGGGAGCTGGTTTTT.

The chain is built from TRBV7-2 and TRBJ1-2, with 10 nucleotides matching TRBD1. This CDR3 comprises 16 residues. Trimming took 5 bases from V and 3 from J; bases not matched to a gene: 9. Germline V gene data show CDR1 as SGHTA and CDR2 as FQGNSA. CDR3 DNA sequence: TGTGCCAGCAGCGTATCCGGGACAGGGGACCACTATGGCTACACCTTC. It is translated as CASSVSGTGDHYGYTF.

This clonotype has a count of ten or more. V usage is TRBV5-8 and J usage is TRBJ2-5, with D hard to call. CDR1 is SGHTS and CDR2 is YDEGEE in the germline V gene. V was cut by 4 bases and J by 0 bases, with 4 bases left in between. The CDR3 totals 12 residues. Here the CDR3 reads CASSTDQETQYF. Written as DNA, the CDR3 is TGTGCCAGCAGCACAGACCAAGAGACCCAGTACTTC.

This clonotype was counted at least ten times. J is TRBJ1-1 and V is TRBV15; tentatively, D is TRBD1 (5 bases). CDR3 size: 13 residues. The germline V gene encodes CDR1 LNHNV and CDR2 YYDKDF (reference sequence). V gave up 3 bases and J gave up 5 bases, with 10 bases separating them. DNA of the CDR3: TGTGCCACCAGCAGCGGGGGTAGGACTGAAGCTTTCTTT. Translation gives CATSSGGRTEAFF.

The sample holds many counts of this clonotype. J is TRBJ2-7 and V is TRBV5-1, with 12 bases identical to TRBD2. Per the germline V gene, CDR1 is SGHRS and CDR2 is YFSETQ. V shed 3 bases, J shed 2 bases, and the junction held 3 bases outside the gene matches. The CDR3 is 15 residues long. Written as DNA, the CDR3 is TGCGCCAGCAGCTCGACTAGCGGGAGACCCTACGAGCAGTACTTC. It yields the protein CASSSTSGRPYEQYF.

On this clonotype itself: A much bigger clone sits one base away, suggesting this may be a read error. This rearrangement joins TRBV14 to TRBJ2-7, with 7 bases identical to TRBD2. Germline V gene data show CDR1 as SGHDN and CDR2 as FVKESK. The V gene end was trimmed by 11 bases and the J gene end by 2 bases; junction bases not matched to a gene: 12. The length of the CDR3 is 14 residues. CDR3 amino acids: CARTPSGLTYEQYF. The DNA of the CDR3 is TGTGCCCGCACCCCCTCGGGACTAACCTACGAGCAGTACTTC.

The chain carries TRBV6-5 and TRBJ2-2; D possibly corresponds to TRBD1 (5 bases). Germline CDR1 and CDR2: MNHEY and SVGAGI. This CDR3 spans 16 amino acids. Trimming took off 6 bases at V and 4 bases at J, with 18 bases between the two ends. The CDR3 sequence: CASSLQGTGSTGELFF. CDR3 coding DNA: TGTGCCAGCAGCTTGCAGGGAACGGGCTCCACCGGGGAGCTGTTTTTT.

Of note for this clonotype: This may be a read error, as it is one base from a much larger clone. The rearrangement uses TRBV5-4 and TRBJ1-2; 10 positions agree with TRBD1. Germline V gene data show CDR1 as SGHNT and CDR2 as YYREEE (reference sequence). This CDR3 has 13 amino acids. The CDR3 is CASSGGQGLGYTF. The CDR3 nucleotides are TGCGCCAGCAGCGGGGGACAGGGGCTTGGCTACACCTTC.

This chain uses TRBV29-1 with TRBJ2-7; D tentatively reads TRBD1 or TRBD2 (5 bases each). The length of the CDR3 is 11 residues. V was shortened by 8 bases and J by 3 bases, with 11 bases between the two germline ends. CDR1 and CDR2 from the germline V gene are SQVTM and ANQGSEA. The CDR3 coding sequence is TGCAGCTTCGGGACCGACTACGAGCAGTACTTC. Translation: CSFGTDYEQYF.

This clonotype was seen repeatedly, ten times or more. This chain uses TRBV5-1 with TRBJ2-2; D is ambiguous. Trimming left V 7 bases short and J 0 bases short, with 10 bases between. Germline loops: CDR1 SGHRS, CDR2 YFSETQ. The CDR3 totals 14 residues. Here the CDR3 DNA reads TGCGCCAGCGAAGTAGGCGCGAACACCGGGGAGCTGTTTTTT. This encodes CASEVGANTGELFF.

In this sample, this clonotype turned up many times. The chain links TRBV15 to TRBJ2-7; D unresolved. The V end lost 0 bases, the J end lost 3 bases, and 6 bases lay between the germline ends. Germline-derived CDR1 and CDR2 are LNHNV and YYDKDF (reference sequence). CDR3 length: 13 residues. The CDR3 protein is CATSRDPYYEQYF. The CDR3 coding sequence is TGTGCCACCAGCAGAGACCCATACTACGAGCAGTACTTC.

This clonotype was detected many times. The chain uses TRBV12-3 or TRBV12-4 and TRBJ1-1; D gene uncertain. Trimming took off 3 bases at V and 0 bases at J, with 8 bases between the two ends. This CDR3 is built from 14 residues. DNA for the CDR3: TGTGCCAGCAGTTTTCGAATCATGAACACTGAAGCTTTCTTT. As protein: CASSFRIMNTEAFF.

The rearrangement uses TRBV4-2 and TRBJ2-6; tentative D call: TRBD2 (6 bases). Germline V gene data show CDR1 as LGHNA and CDR2 as YNFKEQ. This CDR3 is built from 19 residues. V shed 5 bases and J shed 1 base, with 21 bases lying between them. In nucleotides, the CDR3 is TGTGCCAGCAGCTTAGAACCGGGACTCCTATGGTCTGGGGCCAACGTCCTGACTTTC. Its translation is CASSLEPGLLWSGANVLTF.